Below are 2 T cell receptor beta chains sequenced from a single sample in a study of T cell responses to AZD1222 COVID-19 vaccine. Only in-frame clones appear in the TCRdb table, and some are missing; sequencing was by immunoSEQ multiplex PCR. Seen here are about 160,000 clones, around nine tenths observed once, and the top ten hold around 5.5%. Here the sequenced sample was peripheral blood, taken on day 0 of AZD1222 vaccination. Every receptor here comes from an adult in good health.

This clone came up a few times. The chain recombines TRBV5-6 with TRBJ1-4; TRBD1 might be the D (6 bases). CDR1 is SGHDT and CDR2 is YYEEEE in the germline V gene. This CDR3 has 19 amino acids. V was shortened by 2 bases and J by 5 bases, with 25 bases between the two germline ends. As DNA, the CDR3 is TGTGCCAGCAGCTTCCGCACAGCCAGGGGAAAGCCTGCCAATGAAAAACTGTTTTTT. It is translated as CASSFRTARGKPANEKLFF.

The chain links TRBV10-3 to TRBJ2-5; 8 positions match TRBD1. There are 17 residues in the CDR3. Germline V gives CDR1 ENHRY, CDR2 SYGVKD. Trimming at V came to 2 bases and at J to 4 bases, leaving 12 bases not matched to a gene. The CDR3 bases are TGTGCCATCAGTGAGGGTTCAGGGGGCGGAGGACGAGAGACCCAGTACTTC. Its protein product is CAISEGSGGGGRETQYF.